This T cell receptor beta chain emerged from a study of T cell responses to AZD1222 COVID-19 vaccine (dated by TCRdb to the early 2020s). For context, the study as a whole: Because spike-specific TCR depth and breadth did not differ between the two schedules, AZD1222 recipients who got a second dose at roughly 4 weeks were pooled with those who got a second dose at roughly 12 weeks. A total of 240 or so trial participants underwent TCR sequencing, of whom around 210 had received two doses of AZD1222 and 26 had received two doses of the MenACWY control vaccine. Trial participants were enrolled by age into subgroups of 18-55, 56-69 and 70-plus years, and around 140, 26 and 57 TCR-sequenced participants, respectively, were included in these subgroups.

What the time point label conveys for this sample: baseline before first vaccination. The vaccinee samples were drawn from two UK trials, COV001 and COV002, one of which was a single-blind randomized controlled phase 2/3 trial testing AZD1222 (ChAdOx1 nCoV-19) in healthy adults. Trial participant PBMC samples were collected at day 0 and day 28 after the second dose for TCRbeta chain sequencing. What the work shows at the level of the full study, not this receptor alone: Spike-specific TCR breadth and depth rose significantly after two AZD1222 doses compared with day 0 and with MenACWY recipients. Most participants were white British and females outnumbered males, and the authors suggested that clonal diversity may have been underestimated. The whole spike protein was spanned by vaccine-associated CD4 TCRs, and dominant responses were seen in regions 160-218 and 743-854. Only five or six AZD1222 recipients were SARS-CoV-2 seropositive at baseline, limiting conclusions about previously exposed vaccinees. In the small 56-69-year group, the increase in depth fell short of significance, most likely because of low power. Reportedly, almost half of the unique spike-specific TCRs recognized epitopes lying outside the regions that are mutated in the B.1.351 and B.1.1.7 variants. Because no day 14 peak-response samples were available, repertoires were characterized only after the peak T cell response.

For this clone: Its specific antigen is unknown. No qualities accompany the bases; no much larger clone lies one base away.

V is cut by 3 bases and J by 5 bases, and the space between the germline ends is 10 bases. The CDR1 and CDR2 encoded by the germline V gene are KGHSH and LQKENI. The CDR3 covers 13 residues, taking in both the cysteine and the phenylalanine. Here the CDR3 DNA is all that survives: 39 bases in frame from base 1. The CDR3 regions of human TCRbeta chains were analyzed by immunosequencing. The paper's processing steps were these. TCRs in the repertoires were matched against a reference library of SARS-CoV-2-specific TCRs that had been generated with the MIRA antigen-specificity platform. Breadth was defined as the fraction of unique TCRs that were SARS-CoV-2-associated. Depth was defined as the fraction of total T cells that were SARS-CoV-2-associated. Using the MIRA data, each spike-specific TCR was mapped to the spike region that the TCR reacts to and placed in a CD4 or CD8 class. Log10-transformed breadth and depth values were compared by one-way ANOVA with Sidak's multiple comparisons tests. As stored in TCRdb, this immuneACCESS dataset retains in-frame rearrangements with V and J assigned. A fraction of the clones does not appear; measured against another copy, unresolved V genes explain less than half of the discrepancy, and the remainder lacks a known reason. V, J and clone size are taken as reported in that table, and D and trimming were inferred from the DNA itself. The sample includes 120,000 or so clones, with approximately 90% observed a single time. The ten largest clones represent about 3.3% of the sample.

This receptor was identified in an adult in good health. Source: peripheral blood, taken on day 0 of AZD1222 vaccination. The chain was built from TRBV18 and TRBJ1-2; confidence is insufficient to name the D gene. In nucleotides, the sequence is TGTGCCAGCTCACCCGGCGAGCGGTATGGCTACACCTTC. This encodes CASSPGERYGYTF.